Given below is one TCR beta chain in context. Its antigen is not yet known. No base-level quality is on record; no much larger clone is a single base apart. The immunoSEQ Assay was the method used to sequence TCRbeta CDR3 regions. After extraction, genomic DNA underwent amplification by bias-controlled multiplex PCR, followed by high-throughput sequencing. The study's own analysis went as follows. To quantify the absolute abundance of every unique TCRbeta CDR3 region, sequences were collapsed and filtered. T cell fraction was estimated by normalizing TCRbeta template counts to usable DNA, with usable DNA measured through amplification of reference genes found in all nucleated cells. Repertoire TCRs were annotated as SARS-CoV-2-specific by exact matching of V gene, CDR3 amino acid sequence and J gene to a known reactive TCR set. The reference SARS-CoV-2 TCR set was derived from MIRA and filtered for enrichment in COVID-19-positive ImmuneCODE repertoires, a step that removed public or cross-reactive TCRs. Using the MIRA antigens, annotated TCRs were further analysed by specific ORF or by position within an ORF. Depth was the summed frequency of annotated unique rearrangements, while breadth was defined as annotated unique rearrangements over total unique productive rearrangements. TCR breadth was compared between groups using two-sided Wilcoxon rank-sum tests. Sourced from immuneACCESS, this table was stored by TCRdb with only in-frame sequences that have V and J called. A share of the clones is absent; for the studies checked, an unresolved V gene accounts for under half, and the remainder has no known explanation. Clone size and V and J calls were adopted from that table, with D and trimming inferred from the DNA. This sample has 300,000 to 400,000 clones in its table, and less than 90% of those were observed once. About 6.4% of the sample goes to the ten largest clones.

The data are from a study of Ad26.COV2.S vaccination and SARS-CoV-2 variants (dated by TCRdb to the early 2020s). In the study overall: Vaccine-arm donors were drawn from COV1001, a multicentre, randomized, double-blind, placebo-controlled phase I-IIa trial of Ad26.COV2.S in healthy adults. Ad26.COV2.S was administered intramuscularly at a dose of 5x10^10 or 1x10^11 viral particles, either as one shot or as two shots given 56 days apart. TCRbeta repertoire sequencing served as the tool for gauging how specific and how broad the SARS-CoV-2-reactive T cell receptors were following Ad26.COV2.S vaccination. A total of approximately 32 samples were included in the TCR-sequenced set, comprising around 20 Ad26.COV2.S vaccine recipients, 5 placebo recipients and 8 SARS-CoV-2 convalescent individuals. Trial participants were randomized into five groups of five, in which low-dose or high-dose Ad26.COV2.S was given once or twice, or placebo was given on both occasions. Throughout the experiments and outcome assessment, investigators stayed blinded to trial group allocation.

The full study reports these points: Substantial breadth of spike-specific CD8+ and CD4+ T cell responses was reported after vaccination. Vaccine and placebo recipients had comparable non-spike TCR breadth, which fits with the vaccine containing only spike. It was noted by the authors that total T cell responses may have been underestimated by the TCR breadth and depth analyses. The study lacked the statistical power to compare responses across vaccine doses or regimens. Spike-specific TCR breadth was higher in Ad26.COV2.S recipients than in placebo recipients (P = 0.0014).

The treatment or condition label for this specimen denotes: around 19 received Ad26.COV2.S at low or high dose, single or two shots; about five received placebo; per-sample allocation not given. Repertoires of vaccine and placebo recipients were sequenced from samples taken on day 63 after the first injection. Between 29 July and 7 August 2020, Cohort 1b enrolled about 27 adults aged 18-55 years at one site in Boston, USA. As a vaccine, Ad26.COV2.S was a replication-incompetent adenovirus type 26 vector that expressed a prefusion-stabilized SARS-CoV-2 spike protein derived from the original Wuhan strain. The sequence was obtained from a person aged 18-60 years who received the Ad26.COV2.S COVID-19 vaccine or a placebo. Sequenced material: peripheral blood, taken in a trial of Ad26.COV2.S vaccine versus placebo.

The CDR3 region: CASSTLARELFF. The bases are TGTGCCAGTAGTACCTTAGCGAGGGAGCTGTTTTTT. Recombination connected TRBV19 to TRBJ2-2; the best D guess is TRBD2, with 5 bases matching. CDR1 and CDR2 are drawn from the germline V gene (reference sequence): LNHDA, SQIVND. Reading from cysteine to phenylalanine, the CDR3 counts 12 amino acids. Only the CDR3 portion is preserved as DNA: 36 bases, with reading frame beginning at the first base. The junction carries 9 bases between V and J, which are trimmed by 4 bases and 9 bases respectively.